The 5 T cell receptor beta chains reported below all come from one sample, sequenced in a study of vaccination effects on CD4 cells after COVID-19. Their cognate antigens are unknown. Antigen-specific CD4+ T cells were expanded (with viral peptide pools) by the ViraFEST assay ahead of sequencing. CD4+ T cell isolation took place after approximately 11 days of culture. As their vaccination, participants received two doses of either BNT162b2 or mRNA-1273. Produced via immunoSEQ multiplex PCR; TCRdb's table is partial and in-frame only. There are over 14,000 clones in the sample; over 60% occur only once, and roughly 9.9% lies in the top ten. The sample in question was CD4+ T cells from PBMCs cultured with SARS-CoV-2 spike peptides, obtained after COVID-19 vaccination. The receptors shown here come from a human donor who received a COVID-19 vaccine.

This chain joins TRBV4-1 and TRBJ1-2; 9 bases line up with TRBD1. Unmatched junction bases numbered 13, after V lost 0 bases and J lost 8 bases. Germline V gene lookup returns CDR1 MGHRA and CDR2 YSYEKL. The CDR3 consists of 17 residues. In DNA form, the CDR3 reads TGCGCCAGCAGCCAAGAAGGGGGACAGGGTCCAAGGTGGGGCTACACCTTC. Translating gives CASSQEGGQGPRWGYTF.

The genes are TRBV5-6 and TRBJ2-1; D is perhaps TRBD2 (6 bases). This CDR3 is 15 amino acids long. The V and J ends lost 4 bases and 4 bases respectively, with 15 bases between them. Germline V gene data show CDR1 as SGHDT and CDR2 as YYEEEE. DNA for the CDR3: TGTGCCAGCAGCCGAAGACTAGATTCATACAATGAGCAGTTCTTC. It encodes CASSRRLDSYNEQFF.

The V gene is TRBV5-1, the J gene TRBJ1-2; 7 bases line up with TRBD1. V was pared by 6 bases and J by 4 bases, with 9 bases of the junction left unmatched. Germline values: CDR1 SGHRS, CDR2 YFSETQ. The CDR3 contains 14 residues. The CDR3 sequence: CASTRDSGAYGYTF. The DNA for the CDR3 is TGCGCCAGCACCCGGGACAGTGGAGCCTATGGCTACACCTTC.

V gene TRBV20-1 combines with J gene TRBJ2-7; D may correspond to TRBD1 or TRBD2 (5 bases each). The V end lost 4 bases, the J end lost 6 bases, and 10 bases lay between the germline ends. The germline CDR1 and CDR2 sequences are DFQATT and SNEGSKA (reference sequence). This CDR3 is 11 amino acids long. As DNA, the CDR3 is TGCAGTGCTAATCAGGGAGTCGAGCAGTACTTC. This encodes CSANQGVEQYF.

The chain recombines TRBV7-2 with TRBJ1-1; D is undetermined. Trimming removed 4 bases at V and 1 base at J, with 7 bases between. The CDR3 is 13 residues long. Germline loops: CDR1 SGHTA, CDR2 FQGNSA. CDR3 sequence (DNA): TGTGCCAGCAGCTCGCAATGGAACACTGAAGCTTTCTTT. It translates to CASSSQWNTEAFF. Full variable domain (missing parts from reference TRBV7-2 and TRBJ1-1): GAGVSQSPSNKVTEKGKDVELRCDPISGHTALYWYRQSLGQGLEFLIYFQGNSAPDKSGLPSDRFSAERTGGSVSTLTIQRTQQEDSAVYLCASSSQWNTEAFFGQGTRLTVV.